The 5 T cell receptor beta chains below all came from one sample that was sequenced in a study of cytomegalovirus exposure and HLA in healthy donors. PCR amplification relied on 60 Vbeta primers (plus 13 Jbeta primers). Profiling relied on immunoSEQ multiplex PCR, and the TCRdb table lists in-frame clones only, not all of them. The sample includes 110,000 or so clones, around 77% of them seen just once. The sample comprised PBMCs. The receptors originated from a woman aged 25-40 years in good health and CMV-seropositive.

The CDR3, as DNA: TGTGCAAGTCGCCCCTCTCCCCTCCTCGGGACTAGCGGGAGTACTCGGTACTTC. This codes for CASRPSPLLGTSGSTRYF. This chain joins TRBV12-2 and TRBJ2-4; TRBD2 is taken as the D call from the table, unchecked against the DNA. TRBV12-2 is a pseudogene segment. The CDR3 is made up of 18 amino acids.

The chain is built from TRBV19 and TRBJ1-3; D unresolved. Germline lookup yields CDR1 LNHDA and CDR2 SQIVND (reference sequence). V shed 9 bases and J shed 1 base, with 16 bases lying between them. The CDR3 spans 15 residues. CDR3: CASRYGAPSGNTIYF. CDR3 bases: TGTGCCAGCCGCTACGGAGCGCCATCTGGAAACACCATATATTTT.

The J gene is TRBJ2-4, the V gene TRBV19; maybe TRBD2 (6 bases). The CDR3 totals 16 residues. The V end was cut by 5 bases, the J end by 1 base, with 15 bases between. The germline gives CDR1 LNHDA, CDR2 SQIVND (reference sequence). CDR3 sequence reads: CASSELALQAKNIQYF. CDR3 sequence (DNA): TGTGCCAGTAGTGAGCTAGCGCTTCAGGCCAAAAACATTCAGTACTTC. The complete variable domain, with remaining parts taken from reference TRBV19 and TRBJ2-4, reads DGGITQSPKYLFRKEGQNVTLSCEQNLNHDAMYWYRQDPGQGLRLIYYSQIVNDFQKGDIAEGYSVSREKKESFPLTVTSAQKNPTAFYLCASSELALQAKNIQYFGAGTRLSVL.

This chain uses TRBV6-5 with TRBJ1-2, with 7 positions matching TRBD1. CDR3 length: 12 amino acids. V was clipped by 4 bases and J by 8 bases; unmatched bases: 4. In germline, CDR1 is MNHEY, CDR2 SVGAGI. The CDR3 is CASSSTGVGYTF. Here the CDR3 DNA reads TGTGCCAGCAGTTCTACAGGGGTAGGCTACACCTTC.

This clone was observed a handful of times. The rearrangement uses TRBV7-2 and TRBJ2-2, with D unclear. The V and J ends lost 3 bases and 5 bases respectively, with 10 bases between them. The germline V gene encodes CDR1 SGHTA and CDR2 FQGNSA. The CDR3 consists of 14 residues. CDR3 nucleotides: TGTGCCAGCAGCTTTCACGCCCGGACCGGGGAGCTGTTTTTT. It translates to CASSFHARTGELFF.